A single sample is the source of the 11 T cell receptor beta chains below, sequenced in a study of human T cells and chemical hapten exposure. TCRdb recomputed calls from the RACE reads with MiXCR, one row per CDR3 protein. The data hold around 100,000 distinct CDR3 sequences, with 9.5% to 12% observed a single time. The time point here: patch test 1, 2 weeks after DPC sensitization. Treatment defined: therapeutic diphenylcyclopropenone sensitization with weekly scalp DPC. Specimen: whole blood, collected in connection with sensitization to the hapten diphenylcyclopropenone (DPC). The source is a woman aged 35 to 49 with alopecia areata. Some clones in this sample may be carry-over from other donors' samples.

This clonotype was counted ten times or more. The gene calls are TRBV5-1 and TRBJ2-5; TRBD2 aligns across 7 bases. The CDR3 consists of 14 residues. CDR1 is SGHRS and CDR2 is YFSETQ in the germline V gene. The V segment lost 6 bases and the J segment 2 bases; nucleotides outside the gene matches: 7. The chain's CDR3 is CASTRPGGQETQYF. The CDR3 coding sequence is TGCGCCAGCACCCGGCCCGGGGGGCAAGAGACCCAGTACTTC.

This chain connects TRBV3-1 to TRBJ2-2; 9 bases match TRBD2. The trim removed 5 bases at V and 0 bases at J, leaving 13 bases unmatched. The CDR3 contains 19 residues. Germline V gene data show CDR1 as LGHDT and CDR2 as YNNKEL (reference sequence). The DNA of the CDR3 is TGTGCCAGCAGCGCAAAAGGCGCTAGCGGGACTGCGAACACCGGGGAGCTGTTTTTT. Residues: CASSAKGASGTANTGELFF.

The rearrangement links TRBV30 to TRBJ2-6; unclear D gene. CDR1 is GTSNPN, CDR2 SVGIG, per germline (reference sequence). V gave up 0 bases and J gave up 3 bases, with 6 bases separating them. This CDR3 region has 14 residues. CDR3 in amino acids: CAWSVGNGANVLTF. Written as DNA, the CDR3 is TGTGCCTGGAGTGTAGGGAATGGGGCCAACGTCCTGACTTTC.

The chain carries TRBV7-2 and TRBJ2-5; D is undetermined. The CDR3 runs 15 residues. The germline V gene has CDR1 SGHTA and CDR2 FQGNSA. The V and J ends lost 5 bases and 1 base respectively, with 14 bases between them. Written as DNA, the CDR3 is TGTGCCAGCAGCCGGTACGCGGTATCCCAAGAGACCCAGTACTTC. Amino acids: CASSRYAVSQETQYF.

The chain joins TRBV3-1 to TRBJ2-2; D may correspond to TRBD1 or TRBD2 (5 bases each). The V end was cut by 3 bases, the J end by 2 bases, with 16 bases between. Per germline, CDR1 LGHDT and CDR2 YNNKEL (reference sequence). This CDR3 contains 17 residues. The CDR3: CASSHRRQGVNTGELFF. CDR3 DNA: TGTGCCAGCAGCCACCGTCGTCAGGGAGTCAACACCGGGGAGCTGTTTTTT.

The rearrangement uses TRBV12-3 or TRBV12-4 and TRBJ1-2; D perhaps matches TRBD1 (6 bases). Trimming stripped 1 base from V and 8 bases from J, with 8 bases between. The CDR3 contains 12 residues. CDR3 in DNA: TGTGCCAGCAGTTTAGTCCAGGGGGGCTACACCTTC. Translated, it gives CASSLVQGGYTF.

In this sample, this clonotype turned up a few times. The chain is built from TRBV29-1 and TRBJ2-7; D assignment may be TRBD1 or TRBD2 (5 bases each). The CDR3 length is 15 residues. Germline V gene sequence: CDR1 SQVTM, CDR2 ANQGSEA. V shed 1 base and J shed 7 bases, with 20 bases lying between them. The CDR3 sequence: CSVEVGTTRSGEQYF. Here the CDR3 DNA reads TGCAGCGTTGAAGTGGGGACCACACGAAGTGGGGAGCAGTACTTC.

This clonotype was found many times. V and J are TRBV20-1 and TRBJ2-2; D may be TRBD1 or TRBD2 (6 bases each). Germline CDR1 DFQATT, CDR2 SNEGSKA (reference sequence). The V and J ends lost 0 bases and 0 bases respectively, with 14 bases between them. The CDR3 is made up of 17 amino acids. The CDR3 coding sequence is TGCAGTGCTAGAGATTGGAAGGAGGGGGCGAACACCGGGGAGCTGTTTTTT. Translation: CSARDWKEGANTGELFF.

This clonotype was seen ten or more times. The chain couples TRBV18 to TRBJ2-1, with TRBD1 as a possible D gene (6 bases). The germline V gene has CDR1 KGHSH and CDR2 LQKENI. Between the trimmed V and J ends, which lost 4 bases and 10 bases, there was a span of 14 bases. The CDR3 runs to 13 residues. CDR3 loop: CASSQGVEGEQFF. In DNA, the CDR3 is TGTGCCAGCTCACAGGGGGTAGAGGGCGAGCAGTTCTTC.

At least ten counts were recorded for this clonotype. The rearrangement joins TRBV20-1 to TRBJ2-7, with 8 bases identical to TRBD2. In germline, CDR1 is DFQATT, CDR2 SNEGSKA (reference sequence). V trimming: 0 bases; J trimming: 4 bases; junction bases outside the gene matches: 5. There are 14 residues in the CDR3. The CDR3 loop reads CSAREPSGSYEQYF. CDR3 bases: TGCAGTGCTAGAGAACCCAGCGGGAGTTACGAGCAGTACTTC.

This clonotype has a count of ten or more. The CDR3 spells CASSLPTSGQSYEQYF. In nucleotides, the CDR3 is TGTGCCAGCAGCCTACCGACTAGCGGACAATCCTACGAGCAGTACTTC. The V call is TRBV3-1, the J call TRBJ2-7, with 9 bases that match TRBD2. V gave up 4 bases and J gave up 1 base; unmatched junction bases: 8. This CDR3 has 16 residues. Germline CDR1 reads LGHDT; CDR2 reads YNNKEL (reference sequence).